This T cell receptor beta chain was captured in a study of OX40 agonist ivuxolimab in advanced cancers. For the study at large: Every 2 weeks, patients received ivuxolimab intravenously, dosed at 0.01 to 10 mg/kg.

Per the germline V gene, CDR1 is SGDLS and CDR2 is YYNGEE. V gave up 4 bases and J gave up 1 base, with 6 bases separating them. The CDR3 runs to 14 residues. TCRdb's table, derived via immunoSEQ multiplex PCR, lists solely in-frame clones and lacks some. The table includes about 48,000 clones, approximately 89% detected once. The receptor's source is an adult with an advanced solid tumor such as melanoma, head and neck, liver or kidney cancer. This rearrangement joins TRBV9 to TRBJ2-6; unclear D gene. The sequencing used CD4+ or CD8+ T cells sorted from blood, collected in a trial of the OX40 agonist ivuxolimab. CDR3 sequence (DNA): TGTGCCAGCAGCCTGGCTTCTGGGGCCAACGTCCTGACTTTC. Encoded protein: CASSLASGANVLTF.